This T cell receptor beta chain is drawn from a study of regulatory T cells in long-lasting Graves disease. Study-wide results and limits: Clonotypes that were public and shared totalled fewer than 3,500 in persistent patients versus around 970 in new patients.

In this sample, this clonotype turned up a few times. What it recognizes is unknown. In building TCR beta libraries, iRepertoire HTBI primers were used together with Arm-PCR of CDR3 regions. Each CDR3 protein gets one entry after TCRdb re-called the multiplex PCR reads with MiXCR. This table holds about 470,000 distinct CDR3 sequences, approximately 21% found once. With V trimmed by 5 bases and J by 8 bases, 13 bases remained unmatched. This CDR3 comprises 16 residues. Germline V gene sequence: CDR1 SGHAT, CDR2 FQNNGV. Time point: persistent/refractory GD, antithyroid drugs over 5 years with positive TRAb. The TCR library was made from RNA that had been extracted from PBMCs in TRIzol.

The material sequenced was peripheral blood mononuclear cells (PBMCs), taken when the disease was refractory, from a patient treated with antithyroid drugs. The chain couples TRBV11-2 to TRBJ1-4, with 8 positions matching TRBD1. The origin of this receptor is a female donor with Graves disease. The CDR3 nucleotides read TGTGCCAGCAGCCGCGCGCAGGGGGCGAGTGAGGAAAAACTGTTTTTT. This codes for CASSRAQGASEEKLFF.